This TCR beta chain was recovered during a study of T-cell reconstitution after alpha-beta-depleted transplantation in children. It was with unique molecular identifiers that the TCRbeta library was prepared. One entry per CDR3 protein, called by TCRdb with MiXCR from the PCR reads. The sample comprises hundreds of thousands of distinct CDR3 sequences, 13% of which are singletons, and roughly 4.3% rests with the top ten. The germline gives CDR1 MDHEN, CDR2 SYDVKM. This CDR3 region has 15 residues. After removal of 3 bases from V and 7 bases from J, the junction contained 2 bases not matched to a gene.

This chain joins TRBV28 and TRBJ2-1, with TRBD2 identical over 14 bases. Sequencing was performed on PBMCs, taken from the stem cell graft. This TCR was recovered from a human donor who donated a stem cell graft to a child with Fanconi anemia. In DNA form, the CDR3 reads TGTGCCAGCAGTTTTGGGACTAGCGGGGGAAATGAGCAGTTCTTC. This sequence encodes CASSFGTSGGNEQFF.